This T cell receptor beta chain came from a study of blood T cell repertoires in COVID-19. For the study at large: T cells, B-cell-depleted T cells, or PBMCs provided the cDNA or gDNA that served as material.

Germline CDR1 is MNHEY and CDR2 is SMNVEV (reference sequence). The CDR3 extends over 11 amino acids. V was trimmed by 11 bases and J by 6 bases, leaving 11 bases between them. This clone was recorded at least ten times. TCRdb keeps only in-frame clones here, not all; method: immunoSEQ multiplex PCR. Of tens of thousands of clones in the sample, 84% were seen once. The chain couples TRBV27 to TRBJ2-1; TRBD1 is a possible D gene (6 bases). The sample taken for sequencing was peripheral blood. The sequence came from a man aged 55 to 70 with COVID-19, enrolled during active disease. The CDR3 spells CAGGYFNEQFF. CDR3 nucleotide sequence: TGTGCCGGGGGCTATTTCAATGAGCAGTTCTTC.